The sample holds one count of the clone carrying this TCR beta chain. Its target is not known. Germline V gene sequence: CDR1 SGHNT, CDR2 YYREEE (reference sequence). The CDR3 has 16 amino acids. The junction had 4 bases not matched to a gene; V was cut back by 2 bases and J by 0 bases. TCRdb independently ran MiXCR on the reads; one entry per CDR3 protein. The profile covers some 480,000 distinct CDR3 sequences, with 33% appearing a single time and 17% taken by the ten largest. This entry belongs to a study of T cell repertoires in cytomegalovirus infection. Study results and limitations: Identification of carriers of CMV plus the relevant HLA was achieved through cumulative public TCR beta family frequency.

The chain is built from TRBV5-4 and TRBJ2-3; TRBD2 matches 9 bases. The TCR comes from a human donor in good health (CMV status not recorded). Some clones in this sample may be carry-over from other donors' samples. Specimen: cultured PBMCs, collected from culture after CMV antigen stimulation. The DNA for the CDR3 is TGTGCCAGCAGCTTAGAGACTAGCGGAAGCACAGATACGCAGTATTTT. It yields the protein CASSLETSGSTDTQYF. The full variable domain, its missing parts supplied by reference TRBV5-4 and TRBJ2-3, is ETGVTQSPTHLIKTRGQQVTLRCSSQSGHNTVSWYQQALGQGPQFIFQYYREEENGRGNFPPRFSGLQFPNYSSELNVNALELDDSALYLCASSLETSGSTDTQYFGPGTRLTVL.